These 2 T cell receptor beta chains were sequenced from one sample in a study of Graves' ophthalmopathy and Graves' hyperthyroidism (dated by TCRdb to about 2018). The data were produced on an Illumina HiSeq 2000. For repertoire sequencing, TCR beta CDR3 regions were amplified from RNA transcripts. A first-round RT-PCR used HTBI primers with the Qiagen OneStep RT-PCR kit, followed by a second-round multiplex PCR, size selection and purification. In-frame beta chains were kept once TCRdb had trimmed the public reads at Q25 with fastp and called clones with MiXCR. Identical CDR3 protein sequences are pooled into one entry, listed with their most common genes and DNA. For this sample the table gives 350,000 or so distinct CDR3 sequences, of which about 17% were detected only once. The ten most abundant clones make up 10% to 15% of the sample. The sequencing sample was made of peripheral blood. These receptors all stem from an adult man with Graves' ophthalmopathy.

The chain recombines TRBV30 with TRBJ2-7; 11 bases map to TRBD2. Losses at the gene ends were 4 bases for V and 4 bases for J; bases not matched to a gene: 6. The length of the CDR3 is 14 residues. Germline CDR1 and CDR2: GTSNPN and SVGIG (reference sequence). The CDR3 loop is CAWKSGTSGYEQYF. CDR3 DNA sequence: TGTGCCTGGAAATCGGGGACTAGCGGTTACGAGCAGTACTTC.

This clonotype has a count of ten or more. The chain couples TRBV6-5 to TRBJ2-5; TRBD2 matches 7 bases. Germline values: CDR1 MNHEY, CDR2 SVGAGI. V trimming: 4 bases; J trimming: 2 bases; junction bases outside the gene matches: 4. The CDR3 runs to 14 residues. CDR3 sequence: CASSSGGVQETQYF. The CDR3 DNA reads TGTGCCAGCAGTTCGGGGGGTGTTCAAGAGACCCAGTACTTC.